These T cell receptor beta chains were read from a single sample in a study of blood T cell repertoires in COVID-19. Profiled with immunoSEQ multiplex PCR; TCRdb holds only in-frame clones, not every one. The table has 200,000 to 250,000 clones, less than 85% seen once; the top ten hold approximately 2%. Sequencing was performed on PBMCs or T cells enriched from blood (not recorded which). These receptor sequences come from a man aged 55 to 70 who had recovered from COVID-19. Both conserved end residues are part of each CDR3. A D gene is named only where the DNA matches it firmly. Clone size is shown for a subset of rows, as once, few, many or a class of expanded clone.

CDR3nt: TGTGCCAGCAGCTTGGAAGGGAGTGACAGGGGTTCACCCCTCCACTTT
CDR3aa: CASSLEGSDRGSPLHF
abundance: .
j_gene: TRBJ1-6
d_gene: TRBD1
v_gene: TRBV5-8

CDR3nt: TGTGCCAGCAGGGTGGGACAGGGGATAAACTCTGGGGCCAACGTCCTGACTTTC
CDR3aa: CASRVGQGINSGANVLTF
abundance: .
j_gene: TRBJ2-6
d_gene: TRBD1
v_gene: TRBV2

CDR3nt: TGTGCCAGCAGTTACAGGCAGGGTGGTGACTATGGCTACACCTTC
CDR3aa: CASSYRQGGDYGYTF
abundance: few
j_gene: TRBJ1-2
d_gene: .
v_gene: TRBV6-5

CDR3nt: TGTGCCAGCTCACAAACAGGGGCGGACAGTGGGGGCCAGTACTTC
CDR3aa: CASSQTGADSGGQYF
abundance: few
j_gene: TRBJ2-5
d_gene: TRBD1
v_gene: TRBV18

CDR3nt: TGTGCCAGCAGCTCCCCCCCCTCCTTATCGCGGGGGCACACAGATACGCAGTATTTT
CDR3aa: CASSSPPSLSRGHTDTQYF
abundance: .
j_gene: TRBJ2-3
d_gene: .
v_gene: TRBV7-2

CDR3nt: TGTGCCAGTAGTACTACGACAGAATATCAGCCCCAGCATTTT
CDR3aa: CASSTTTEYQPQHF
abundance: once
j_gene: TRBJ1-5
d_gene: .
v_gene: TRBV19

CDR3nt: TGTGCCAGCAGCGTTCTAGCGGGGGGGACTAATGAGCAGTTCTTC
CDR3aa: CASSVLAGGTNEQFF
abundance: .
j_gene: TRBJ2-1
d_gene: TRBD2
v_gene: TRBV11-3

CDR3nt: TGCGCCAGCAGCCAACAGGGGGCCTTTGGGGAGACCCAGTACTTC
CDR3aa: CASSQQGAFGETQYF
abundance: .
j_gene: TRBJ2-5
d_gene: TRBD1
v_gene: TRBV4-1

CDR3nt: TGTGCCAGCAGCTCCCGGTATACCTATGGCTACACCTTC
CDR3aa: CASSSRYTYGYTF
abundance: .
j_gene: TRBJ1-2
d_gene: .
v_gene: TRBV11-3

CDR3nt: TGTGCCAGTTGCCTGGCGGACAGGGGCCCCAATGGCTACACCTTC
CDR3aa: CASCLADRGPNGYTF
abundance: .
j_gene: TRBJ1-2
d_gene: TRBD1
v_gene: TRBV19

CDR3nt: TGTGCCAGCAGCCGAGATAGCCTTGGCACAGATACGCAGTATTTT
CDR3aa: CASSRDSLGTDTQYF
abundance: once
j_gene: TRBJ2-3
d_gene: .
v_gene: TRBV11-2

CDR3nt: TGTGCCAGCAGCTTTTCCAGGGCCAATCCACCCCTCCACTTT
CDR3aa: CASSFSRANPPLHF
abundance: .
j_gene: TRBJ1-6
d_gene: .
v_gene: TRBV7-2

CDR3nt: TGTGCTAGTGGTCAATCAGGGTTAGGGGATCAGCCCCAGCATTTT
CDR3aa: CASGQSGLGDQPQHF
abundance: .
j_gene: TRBJ1-5
d_gene: .
v_gene: TRBV12-5

CDR3nt: TGTGCCAGCAGTTTATTATCCAGCAATGAGCAGTTCTTC
CDR3aa: CASSLLSSNEQFF
abundance: .
j_gene: TRBJ2-1
d_gene: .
v_gene: TRBV27

CDR3nt: TGTGCTAGTGGTTTGCCAGGGGGCGGAACCGGGGAGCTGTTTTTT
CDR3aa: CASGLPGGGTGELFF
abundance: .
j_gene: TRBJ2-2
d_gene: TRBD1
v_gene: TRBV12-5

CDR3nt: TGTGCCAGCAGTTACGACTTGACAGGGGGAAACGGCTACACCTTC
CDR3aa: CASSYDLTGGNGYTF
abundance: .
j_gene: TRBJ1-2
d_gene: TRBD1
v_gene: TRBV6-5

CDR3nt: TGTGCCAGCAGCTTTTTTGTTCGTAGCGGGGGTATTGGAGATACGCAGTATTTT
CDR3aa: CASSFFVRSGGIGDTQYF
abundance: .
j_gene: TRBJ2-3
d_gene: TRBD2
v_gene: TRBV7-2

CDR3nt: TGTGCCAGCAGACCTCGTACAAGAGCGGCTTTCTTT
CDR3aa: CASRPRTRAAFF
abundance: .
j_gene: TRBJ1-1
d_gene: .
v_gene: TRBV2

CDR3nt: TGTGCCACCAGTGAAGGACTAGCGGGGGGCCTTTACCAAGAGACCCAGTACTTC
CDR3aa: CATSEGLAGGLYQETQYF
abundance: .
j_gene: TRBJ2-5
d_gene: TRBD2
v_gene: TRBV24-1

CDR3nt: TGTGCCAGCAGCTTGGTTGTATACAGGGGCCCTAACTATGGCTACACCTTC
CDR3aa: CASSLVVYRGPNYGYTF
abundance: .
j_gene: TRBJ1-2
d_gene: TRBD1
v_gene: TRBV5-8

CDR3nt: TGTGCCAGCAGTTCGACAGGTTCTGGCTACACCTTC
CDR3aa: CASSSTGSGYTF
abundance: once
j_gene: TRBJ1-2
d_gene: .
v_gene: TRBV3-1/TRBV3-2

CDR3nt: TGTGCCAGCCACGGACAGGGACATTCTGGAAACACCATATATTTT
CDR3aa: CASHGQGHSGNTIYF
abundance: .
j_gene: TRBJ1-3
d_gene: TRBD1
v_gene: TRBV18

CDR3nt: TGTGCCAGCTCACCTTCCCGGGACAGACCCTACGAGCAGTACTTC
CDR3aa: CASSPSRDRPYEQYF
abundance: .
j_gene: TRBJ2-7
d_gene: TRBD1
v_gene: TRBV18

CDR3nt: TGTGCCAGCAGTAGACAGGGAGGCTATGGCTACACCTTC
CDR3aa: CASSRQGGYGYTF
abundance: .
j_gene: TRBJ1-2
d_gene: TRBD1
v_gene: TRBV12-3/TRBV12-4

CDR3nt: TGTGCCAGTAGGGGCCAGGGGTTTAGCAATCAGCCCCAGCATTTT
CDR3aa: CASRGQGFSNQPQHF
abundance: few
j_gene: TRBJ1-5
d_gene: .
v_gene: TRBV19

CDR3nt: TGCGCCAGCAGCTTCGATAACAGGGGAACGGGCTATGGCTACACCTTC
CDR3aa: CASSFDNRGTGYGYTF
abundance: .
j_gene: TRBJ1-2
d_gene: TRBD1
v_gene: TRBV5-1

CDR3nt: TGTGCCAGCTCACAATCACTAGCAGCCCAAGAGACCCAGTACTTC
CDR3aa: CASSQSLAAQETQYF
abundance: .
j_gene: TRBJ2-5
d_gene: .
v_gene: TRBV18

CDR3nt: TGTGCCAGCAGCTACGGGACAGGGGAGACCGGGGAGCTGTTTTTT
CDR3aa: CASSYGTGETGELFF
abundance: .
j_gene: TRBJ2-2
d_gene: TRBD1
v_gene: TRBV11-2

CDR3nt: TGTGCCATCAGTGACCCGCAGGGCGCGAACACTGAAGCTTTCTTT
CDR3aa: CAISDPQGANTEAFF
abundance: .
j_gene: TRBJ1-1
d_gene: .
v_gene: TRBV10-3

CDR3nt: TGTGCCAGCAGTGAAGAGGTAGCTAGCGGGGCCCAAGAGACCCAGTACTTC
CDR3aa: CASSEEVASGAQETQYF
abundance: few
j_gene: TRBJ2-5
d_gene: TRBD2
v_gene: TRBV6-1

CDR3nt: TGTGCCAGCAGCCCACGGACAGGCGACAATTCACCCCTCCACTTT
CDR3aa: CASSPRTGDNSPLHF
abundance: .
j_gene: TRBJ1-6
d_gene: TRBD1
v_gene: TRBV9

CDR3nt: TGTGCCAGCAGTTTGACTAGCGGGTGGAGCCGAGAGACCCAGTACTTC
CDR3aa: CASSLTSGWSRETQYF
abundance: .
j_gene: TRBJ2-5
d_gene: TRBD2
v_gene: TRBV27

CDR3nt: TGTGCCAGCAGAGAGGGCTATGGCTACACCTTC
CDR3aa: CASREGYGYTF
abundance: .
j_gene: TRBJ1-2
d_gene: .
v_gene: TRBV2

CDR3nt: TGTGCCAGCAGTTTTCCCCCAATCGACATGTCGGGCACAGATACGCAGTATTTT
CDR3aa: CASSFPPIDMSGTDTQYF
abundance: .
j_gene: TRBJ2-3
d_gene: .
v_gene: TRBV28

CDR3nt: TGTGCCAGTAGTATAGGTACAGGAGAACAGTATTTT
CDR3aa: CASSIGTGEQYF
abundance: .
j_gene: TRBJ2-3
d_gene: .
v_gene: TRBV19

CDR3nt: TGTGCCAGCACCAGACCCGGGGAGGGCTACACCTTC
CDR3aa: CASTRPGEGYTF
abundance: .
j_gene: TRBJ1-2
d_gene: .
v_gene: TRBV3-1/TRBV3-2

CDR3nt: TGTGCCAGCAGCTTCTCTAGCGGGGGGGCCTTAGATACGCAGTATTTT
CDR3aa: CASSFSSGGALDTQYF
abundance: once
j_gene: TRBJ2-3
d_gene: TRBD2
v_gene: TRBV7-2

CDR3nt: TGTGCCAGCAGCCGCAACTTCGGCGGGGGCACAGATACGCAGTATTTT
CDR3aa: CASSRNFGGGTDTQYF
abundance: .
j_gene: TRBJ2-3
d_gene: .
v_gene: TRBV3-1/TRBV3-2

CDR3nt: TGTGCCAGCAGTTTTGAGGGCGGAAATCAGCCCCAGCATTTT
CDR3aa: CASSFEGGNQPQHF
abundance: .
j_gene: TRBJ1-5
d_gene: .
v_gene: TRBV6-2/TRBV6-3

CDR3nt: TGTGCCAGCAGCTTTAGCTCTCAGGGGGATGGCTACACCTTC
CDR3aa: CASSFSSQGDGYTF
abundance: .
j_gene: TRBJ1-2
d_gene: TRBD1
v_gene: TRBV7-2

CDR3nt: TGTGCCAGCATCACCCGGTACCCCCGGGGTAATCAGCCCCAGCATTTT
CDR3aa: CASITRYPRGNQPQHF
abundance: .
j_gene: TRBJ1-5
d_gene: .
v_gene: TRBV21-1

CDR3nt: TGTGCCTGGACCCTAGGGACAGGGGCTAACTATGGCTACACCTTC
CDR3aa: CAWTLGTGANYGYTF
abundance: .
j_gene: TRBJ1-2
d_gene: TRBD1
v_gene: TRBV30

CDR3nt: TGTGCCAGTAGTATAGGGGACAGACTGAAAGGCTACACCTTC
CDR3aa: CASSIGDRLKGYTF
abundance: .
j_gene: TRBJ1-2
d_gene: TRBD1
v_gene: TRBV19

CDR3nt: TGTGCCAGCAGCACAACTAGCGGGAATGAGCAGTTCTTC
CDR3aa: CASSTTSGNEQFF
abundance: .
j_gene: TRBJ2-1
d_gene: TRBD2
v_gene: TRBV2

CDR3nt: TGTGCCAGCAGGCCGGGACAGCTTAACACTGAAGCTTTCTTT
CDR3aa: CASRPGQLNTEAFF
abundance: .
j_gene: TRBJ1-1
d_gene: TRBD1
v_gene: TRBV2

CDR3nt: TGTGCCAGTAGCCCCGGGGCAGGGGAAAGGTGGGCCTACGAGCAGTACTTC
CDR3aa: CASSPGAGERWAYEQYF
abundance: .
j_gene: TRBJ2-7
d_gene: .
v_gene: TRBV19

CDR3nt: TGTGCCAGCAGCTTAATGTCTGTTAGCACAGATACGCAGTATTTT
CDR3aa: CASSLMSVSTDTQYF
abundance: .
j_gene: TRBJ2-3
d_gene: .
v_gene: TRBV7-3

CDR3nt: TGTGCCAGCTCACCAACTCCGTATGATTCCTTAAGCGAGCAGTACTTC
CDR3aa: CASSPTPYDSLSEQYF
abundance: .
j_gene: TRBJ2-7
d_gene: .
v_gene: TRBV18

CDR3nt: TGTGCCAGCAGTTACTCGACTGGTCAGCCCCAGCATTTT
CDR3aa: CASSYSTGQPQHF
abundance: .
j_gene: TRBJ1-5
d_gene: .
v_gene: TRBV6-2/TRBV6-3

CDR3nt: TGCGCCAGCAGCCCCGGCGGAACTGGCGGCAATCAGCCCCAGCATTTT
CDR3aa: CASSPGGTGGNQPQHF
abundance: .
j_gene: TRBJ1-5
d_gene: .
v_gene: TRBV5-1

CDR3nt: TGCAGCGTTGGACTAGCGGGGCGTGGGGAGCTGTTTTTT
CDR3aa: CSVGLAGRGELFF
abundance: .
j_gene: TRBJ2-2
d_gene: TRBD2
v_gene: TRBV29-1

CDR3nt: TGCGCCAGCACAGAGGACATTTCAACCTACGAGCAGTACTTC
CDR3aa: CASTEDISTYEQYF
abundance: .
j_gene: TRBJ2-7
d_gene: .
v_gene: TRBV5-1

CDR3nt: TGTGCCGAGGGTGACACTAACTATGGCTACACCTTC
CDR3aa: CAEGDTNYGYTF
abundance: .
j_gene: TRBJ1-2
d_gene: .
v_gene: TRBV30

CDR3nt: TGTGCCAGCAGGGACAGTAGGACAACTAATGAAAAACTGTTTTTT
CDR3aa: CASRDSRTTNEKLFF
abundance: .
j_gene: TRBJ1-4
d_gene: .
v_gene: TRBV2

CDR3nt: TGTGCCAGCAACCGAGGGGGTTTCTCCTACGAGCAGTACTTC
CDR3aa: CASNRGGFSYEQYF
abundance: .
j_gene: TRBJ2-7
d_gene: .
v_gene: TRBV3-1/TRBV3-2

CDR3nt: TGTGCCAGCAGTATTTTACAGGGGACGGCCTACGAGCAGTACTTC
CDR3aa: CASSILQGTAYEQYF
abundance: .
j_gene: TRBJ2-7
d_gene: TRBD1
v_gene: TRBV6-5

CDR3nt: TGTGCCAGCAGTACCCTCGGGGGGGTAGAGACCCAGTACTTC
CDR3aa: CASSTLGGVETQYF
abundance: .
j_gene: TRBJ2-5
d_gene: TRBD2
v_gene: TRBV27

CDR3nt: TGTGCCAGTAGTGCTCGGGGGAGTCAGTCCTACGAGCAGTACTTC
CDR3aa: CASSARGSQSYEQYF
abundance: .
j_gene: TRBJ2-7
d_gene: .
v_gene: TRBV19

CDR3nt: TGTGCCATCAGTAGGCGACAGGGCCTGAAAGAGACCCAGTACTTC
CDR3aa: CAISRRQGLKETQYF
abundance: .
j_gene: TRBJ2-5
d_gene: TRBD1
v_gene: TRBV10-3